Listed below are T cell receptor beta chains from one sample, sequenced in a study of T-cell reconstitution after alpha-beta-depleted transplantation in children. One entry per CDR3 protein, called by TCRdb with MiXCR from the PCR reads. The data show around 700,000 distinct CDR3 sequences, about an eighth seen once. Sequenced material: PBMCs, taken before TCRalphabeta/CD19-depleted stem cell transplant. Receptors were obtained from a girl aged 2-10 years with congenital amegakaryocytic thrombocytopenia, due to receive a stem cell transplant. CDR3s include the opening cysteine and the closing phenylalanine or tryptophan. The D gene is left open where the match is weak. Rows may omit the clone size; those that give it use once, few, many or a size class.

>NA|TRBJ1-1|TRBD1|TRBV11-2
CASLKGAGNTEAFF
TGTGCCAGCCTGAAGGGGGCGGGGAACACTGAAGCTTTCTTT
>NA|TRBJ2-3|NA|TRBV10-2
CASSASQPYRGTDTQYF
TGCGCCAGCAGTGCATCCCAACCCTACAGGGGCACAGATACGCAGTATTTT
>few|TRBJ2-5|NA|TRBV7-2
CASNLGRGRENGETQYF
TGTGCCAGCAACTTAGGTAGAGGACGGGAGAACGGGGAGACCCAGTACTTC
>few|TRBJ1-4|TRBD1|TRBV20-1
CSASDLQGATEKLFF
TGCAGTGCGAGCGACCTACAGGGGGCGACTGAAAAACTGTTTTTT
>few|TRBJ2-2|NA|TRBV6-5
CASSWDISRERGTGELFF
TGTGCCAGCAGTTGGGACATCTCGCGGGAGAGGGGCACCGGGGAGCTGTTTTTT
>NA|TRBJ1-5|TRBD1|TRBV20-1
CSARVRDRGNQPQHF
TGCAGTGCTAGGGTCCGGGACAGGGGCAATCAGCCCCAGCATTTT
>NA|TRBJ2-2|NA|TRBV5-1
CASSPQTVETGELFF
TGCGCCAGCAGCCCTCAGACAGTCGAAACCGGGGAGCTGTTTTTT
>NA|TRBJ2-5|NA|TRBV5-4
CASSLDPEVETQYF
TGTGCCAGCAGCTTAGACCCAGAAGTAGAGACCCAGTACTTC
>few|TRBJ2-1|NA|TRBV12-3/TRBV12-4
CASSIFEGPYNEQFF
TGTGCCAGCAGTATCTTTGAAGGGCCGTACAATGAGCAGTTCTTC
>NA|TRBJ2-7|NA|TRBV4-1
CASSQGGRGEQYF
TGCGCCAGCAGCCAAGGTGGTCGTGGCGAGCAGTACTTC
>NA|TRBJ2-3|TRBD2|TRBV5-6
CASSLVTSGRALTDTQYF
TGTGCCAGCAGCTTGGTCACTAGCGGGAGGGCCCTCACAGATACGCAGTATTTT
>NA|TRBJ2-7|NA|TRBV29-1
CSVEEVVGEQYF
TGCAGCGTTGAAGAGGTGGTCGGCGAGCAGTACTTC
>NA|TRBJ1-4|NA|TRBV10-3
CAISGSSATNEKLFF
TGTGCCATCAGTGGATCAAGTGCAACTAATGAAAAACTGTTTTTT
>NA|TRBJ2-2|NA|TRBV11-2
CASRDNKRRSGELFF
TGTGCCAGCAGGGATAACAAGCGGCGGTCCGGGGAGCTGTTTTTT
>many|TRBJ2-5|TRBD2|TRBV20-1
CSARDFPSGIPGYF
TGCAGTGCTAGAGATTTCCCTAGCGGGATCCCCGGGTACTTC
>NA|TRBJ2-5|NA|TRBV20-1
CSATRAGAQETQYF
TGCAGTGCTACCAGGGCCGGGGCTCAAGAGACCCAGTACTTC